This TCR beta chain was captured in a study of shared clonotypes between healthy human individuals. V lost 0 bases, J lost 2 bases, and 12 bases lay in between. The CDR3 contains 16 residues. The germline CDR1 and CDR2 sequences are SNHLY and FYNNEI. Naivety among CD8 cells was defined by CD45RO negativity and positive CCR7 selection, thereby excluding terminally differentiated effector memory CD45RA+ cells. Data came from immunoSEQ multiplex PCR; TCRdb stores just in-frame clones and leaves some out. Seen here are around 600,000 clones, approximately 95% observed once, and the top ten hold over 0.095%.

The TCR was taken from a woman aged 25 to 39 in good health. The chain carries TRBV2 and TRBJ2-3, with D tentatively TRBD1 (6 bases). The sample consisted of naive CD8+ T cells sorted from blood. The CDR3 region is CASSEAPGVDTDTQYF. CDR3 sequence (DNA): TGTGCCAGCAGTGAAGCCCCAGGGGTCGACACAGATACGCAGTATTTT. The full variable domain, with the rest looked up from reference TRBV2 and TRBJ2-3, is EPEVTQTPSHQVTQMGQEVILRCVPISNHLYFYWYRQILGQKVEFLVSFYNNEISEKSEIFDDQFSVERPDGSNFTLKIRSTKLEDSAMYFCASSEAPGVDTDTQYFGPGTRLTVL.